Each of the 30 T cell receptor beta chains below was sequenced from the same sample in a study of cytomegalovirus exposure and HLA in healthy donors. The data were produced by immunoSEQ multiplex PCR, yet TCRdb's version contains in-frame clones alone and is incomplete. The sample has about 66,000 clones; about 96% are singletons. The specimen sequenced was PBMCs. These receptors were taken from a man aged 18 to 30 in good health and CMV-seronegative.

The V call is TRBV4-1, the J call TRBJ2-5, with 12 bases fitting TRBD1. CDR3 size: 14 residues. CDR1 and CDR2 from the germline V gene are MGHRA and YSYEKL. Trimming removed 3 bases from V and 5 bases from J; junction bases left unmatched: 1. The CDR3 loop is CASSQGQGAETQYF. For the CDR3, the DNA is TGCGCCAGCAGCCAGGGACAGGGGGCGGAGACCCAGTACTTC.

A few counts support this clone. CDR3 in DNA: TGTGCCAGCAGTTTGGCGAGGCACCACCACGAGCAGTACTTC. Translation: CASSLARHHHEQYF. The genes are TRBV27 and TRBJ2-7; D is uncertain. Germline V gene lookup returns CDR1 MNHEY and CDR2 SMNVEV (reference sequence). Trimming removed 3 bases from V and 5 bases from J, with 14 bases in between. This CDR3 is 14 amino acids long.

The chain employs TRBV6-1 and TRBJ2-2; D is ambiguous. V was cut by 2 bases and J by 4 bases, with 8 bases left in between. The CDR3 length is 14 residues. Germline CDR1 and CDR2: MNHNS and SASEGT. CDR3 DNA sequence: TGTGCCAGCAGTGAACACGCGTCCACCGGGGAGCTGTTTTTT. Its translation is CASSEHASTGELFF.

The chain employs TRBV27 and TRBJ2-5, with 8 bases aligning to TRBD1. Germline V gene sequence: CDR1 MNHEY, CDR2 SMNVEV (reference sequence). CDR3 size: 14 residues. The trim removed 4 bases at V and 3 bases at J, leaving 4 bases unmatched. The CDR3 reads CASSSRTGKETQYF. The CDR3 nucleotides are TGTGCCAGCAGTTCACGGACAGGGAAAGAGACCCAGTACTTC.

The chain has TRBV5-5 and TRBJ2-6, with D maybe TRBD2 (5 bases). V was cut by 1 base and J by 2 bases, with 16 bases left in between. CDR1 and CDR2 (germline): SGHKS, YYEKEE (reference sequence). The CDR3 spans 18 residues. Here the CDR3 reads CASSLFPGYLPGANVLTF. CDR3 coding DNA: TGTGCCAGCAGCTTGTTTCCGGGGTATCTGCCTGGGGCCAACGTCCTGACTTTC.

The gene calls are TRBV28 and TRBJ1-1, with TRBD1 matching 8 bases. The germline gives CDR1 MDHEN, CDR2 SYDVKM. The CDR3 loop spans 13 amino acids. The trim removed 7 bases at V and 1 base at J, leaving 2 bases unmatched. CDR3 protein: CASKQGGNTEAFF. The CDR3 DNA follows: TGTGCCAGCAAACAGGGGGGGAACACTGAAGCTTTCTTT.

The V call is TRBV5-1, the J call TRBJ2-2, with D uncertain. The length of the CDR3 is 15 residues. CDR1 is SGHRS, CDR2 YFSETQ, per germline. Trimming shortened V by 1 base and J by 6 bases, and 13 bases separated the two germline ends. For the CDR3, the DNA is TGCGCCAGCAGCTTGCTGAGATTAACCGCCGGGGAGCTGTTTTTT. Amino acid sequence: CASSLLRLTAGELFF.

The chain links TRBV28 to TRBJ2-4, with TRBD2 matching 7 bases. Per the germline V gene, CDR1 is MDHEN and CDR2 is SYDVKM. V lost 6 bases and J lost 8; bases outside the gene matches: 10. The CDR3 has 14 amino acids. The CDR3 coding sequence is TGTGCCAGCAGCACCGAGGGCGGGAGACACATTCAGTACTTC. Translating it yields CASSTEGGRHIQYF.

The chain uses TRBV2 and TRBJ2-7, with 10 nucleotides matching TRBD2. Unmatched junction bases numbered 12, after V lost 4 bases and J lost 3 bases. This CDR3 has 17 amino acids. Germline CDR1 reads SNHLY; CDR2 reads FYNNEI. The CDR3 protein is CASSGTKMGLANYEQYF. The CDR3 DNA reads as TGTGCCAGCAGTGGGACTAAAATGGGACTAGCGAACTACGAGCAGTACTTC.

In this sample, this clone turned up once. This chain links TRBV19 with TRBJ2-1; 7 positions match TRBD1. The CDR3 extends over 14 amino acids. Per germline, CDR1 LNHDA and CDR2 SQIVND (reference sequence). V gave up 11 bases and J gave up 4 bases; unmatched junction bases: 11. CDR3 protein: CAVLDRSVYNEQFF. CDR3 coding DNA: TGTGCCGTGTTGGACAGGTCGGTTTACAATGAGCAGTTCTTC.

J is TRBJ2-1 and V is TRBV7-9; possible D gene TRBD2, 6 bases. Looked up from germline, CDR1 is SEHNR and CDR2 is FQNEAQ (reference sequence). The CDR3 is 15 amino acids. The germline V and J ends were trimmed by 5 bases and 4 bases, with 15 bases remaining between them. The CDR3 is CASSPPGTSYNEQFF. CDR3 nucleotide sequence: TGTGCCAGCAGCCCACCCGGGACTTCATACAATGAGCAGTTCTTC.

V gene TRBV5-6 combines with J gene TRBJ2-7, with a weak D call TRBD2 (6 bases). The germline CDR1 and CDR2 sequences are SGHDT and YYEEEE. V was shortened by 4 bases and J by 6 bases, with 14 bases between the two germline ends. The CDR3 totals 13 residues. The CDR3 region has the DNA TGTGCCAGCAGCCCTAGGAGGGGTTCCGAGCAGTACTTC. It codes for CASSPRRGSEQYF.

The chain employs TRBV27 and TRBJ1-1, with TRBD1 identical over 12 bases. Looked up from germline, CDR1 is MNHEY and CDR2 is SMNVEV (reference sequence). The trim removed 5 bases at V and 5 bases at J, leaving 15 bases unmatched. The CDR3 sequence is 18 residues long. The CDR3, as DNA: TGTGCCAGCAGTCCGGGGGACAGGGGGCTTAATGCAGGGACTGAAGCTTTCTTT. Amino acid sequence: CASSPGDRGLNAGTEAFF.

This chain connects TRBV7-2 to TRBJ2-7, with 13 bases matching TRBD2. The germline gives CDR1 SGHTA, CDR2 FQGNSA. The CDR3 runs 15 residues. With V trimmed by 5 bases and J by 3 bases, 4 bases remained unmatched. This CDR3 reads CASSLRTSGSYEQYF. The CDR3 bases are TGTGCCAGCAGCCTACGGACTAGCGGGAGCTACGAGCAGTACTTC.

The rearrangement uses TRBV28 and TRBJ1-4; TRBD1 matches 8 bases. CDR1 is MDHEN and CDR2 is SYDVKM in the germline V gene. CDR3 length equals 16 residues. The V segment lost 5 bases and the J segment 0 bases; nucleotides outside the gene matches: 5. Here the CDR3 DNA reads TGTGCCAGCAGTGCGACAGGGGCTTCAACTAATGAAAAACTGTTTTTT. Protein sequence: CASSATGASTNEKLFF.

The chain uses TRBV10-2 and TRBJ2-7; TRBD2 might be the D (6 bases). Trimming took 11 bases from V and 0 from J, leaving 14 bases between them. CDR3 length: 13 amino acids. CDR1 and CDR2 (germline): WSHSY, SAAADI. CDR3 DNA: TGCGCCTGTTTGGGGGGAAGCTCCTACGAGCAGTACTTC. Translated, it gives CACLGGSSYEQYF.

This clone was seen a few times. This rearrangement joins TRBV6-4 to TRBJ2-3, with no clear D. V lost 2 bases and J lost 1, with 7 bases in between. Germline CDR1 MRHNA, CDR2 SNTAGT. This CDR3 region has 14 residues. CDR3 protein: CASSDRSGTDTQYF. In DNA, the CDR3 is TGTGCCAGCAGTGACAGGAGCGGCACAGATACGCAGTATTTT.

This chain joins TRBV15 and TRBJ2-2; D perhaps matches TRBD1 (6 bases). The V gene's germline CDR1 is LNHNV and CDR2 YYDKDF (reference sequence). This CDR3 spans 15 amino acids. Trimming took off 2 bases at V and 6 bases at J, with 13 bases between the two ends. The CDR3 is CATSRRDTKAGELFF. The DNA for the CDR3 is TGTGCCACCAGCAGACGGGACACCAAGGCCGGGGAGCTGTTTTTT. Full variable domain (remainder filled in from reference TRBV15 and TRBJ2-2): DAMVIQNPRYQVTQFGKPVTLSCSQTLNHNVMYWYQQKSSQAPKLLFHYYDKDFNNEADTPDNFQSRRPNTSFCFLDIRSPGLGDTAMYLCATSRRDTKAGELFFGEGSRLTVL.

The chain has TRBV28 and TRBJ2-1; maybe TRBD2 (5 bases). The CDR3 has 16 amino acids. Between the trimmed V and J ends, which lost 1 base and 2 bases, there was a span of 12 bases. In germline, CDR1 is MDHEN, CDR2 SYDVKM. DNA of the CDR3: TGTGCCAGCAGTTTATATCCCGGGGAGACCTACAATGAGCAGTTCTTC. Its protein is CASSLYPGETYNEQFF.

This chain links TRBV29-1 with TRBJ1-2; maybe TRBD1 (6 bases). CDR3 length: 12 amino acids. Per the germline V gene, CDR1 is SQVTM and CDR2 is ANQGSEA. Trimming shortened V by 6 bases and J by 5 bases, and 13 bases separated the two germline ends. CDR3 protein: CSVPFQGYGYTF. CDR3 bases: TGCAGCGTCCCGTTCCAGGGGTATGGCTACACCTTC.

The chain uses TRBV30 and TRBJ2-1; TRBD1 agrees at 8 bases. CDR3 size: 13 residues. The germline CDR1 and CDR2 sequences are GTSNPN and SVGIG (reference sequence). J lost 2 bases, V lost 6 bases, and 3 bases had no gene match. CDR3 in DNA: TGTGCCTGCCGGGACAGGACCTACAATGAGCAGTTCTTC. This translates into CACRDRTYNEQFF. Full variable domain (rest looked up from reference TRBV30 and TRBJ2-1): SQTIHQWPATLVQPVGSPLSLECTVEGTSNPNLYWYRQAAGRGLQLLFYSVGIGQISSEVPQNLSASRPQDRQFILSSKKLLLSDSGFYLCACRDRTYNEQFFGPGTRLTVL.

The rearrangement links TRBV18 to TRBJ2-3, with 7 bases aligning to TRBD2. Trimming at V came to 2 bases and at J to 5 bases, leaving 7 bases not matched to a gene. This CDR3 comprises 15 residues. CDR1 is KGHSH and CDR2 is LQKENI in the germline V gene. The CDR3 nucleotides read TGTGCCAGCTCACCATTCGTCTTAGCGGGAGATACGCAGTATTTT. Its protein product is CASSPFVLAGDTQYF.

The chain joins TRBV7-8 to TRBJ2-3, with 7 bases that match TRBD2. V dropped 1 base and J dropped 4; count of bases not matched to a gene: 8. This CDR3 is 16 amino acids long. Germline CDR1 reads SGHVS; CDR2 reads FQNEAQ. The chain's CDR3 is CASSLDLAVAADTQYF. The CDR3 nucleotides are TGTGCCAGCAGCTTAGACCTAGCGGTGGCGGCAGATACGCAGTATTTT.

This chain connects TRBV9 to TRBJ2-3, with TRBD1 matching 10 bases. The CDR3 spans 15 residues. The junction had 4 bases not matched to a gene; V was cut back by 3 bases and J by 3 bases. Germline values: CDR1 SGDLS, CDR2 YYNGEE. This CDR3 reads CASSAGDRGTDTQYF. For the CDR3, the DNA is TGTGCCAGCAGCGCAGGGGACAGGGGAACAGATACGCAGTATTTT.

Only one count was recorded for this clone. The J gene is TRBJ2-2, the V gene TRBV9, with D possibly being TRBD2 (5 bases). The CDR3 has 18 residues. V was shortened by 1 base and J by 0 bases, with 16 bases between the two germline ends. CDR1 and CDR2 from the germline V gene are SGDLS and YYNGEE. The CDR3 region has the DNA TGTGCCAGCAGCGTATTCGGCGGCCTAGCTACGAACACCGGGGAGCTGTTTTTT. This translates into CASSVFGGLATNTGELFF.

The genes are TRBV6-5 and TRBJ2-2, with D possibly being TRBD2 (6 bases). The V gene's germline CDR1 is MNHEY and CDR2 SVGAGI. Trimming removed 1 base from V and 6 bases from J, with 12 bases in between. This CDR3 is 15 amino acids long. The CDR3 DNA reads TGTGCCAGCAGTTACTTTGGAGGGGATGCCGGGGAGCTGTTTTTT. Translated, it gives CASSYFGGDAGELFF.

V usage is TRBV6-6 and J usage is TRBJ2-1, with TRBD2 as a possible D gene (6 bases). Germline-derived CDR1 and CDR2 are MNHNY and SVGAGI (reference sequence). There are 13 residues in the CDR3. Trimming removed 2 bases at V and 8 bases at J, with 10 bases between. The DNA for the CDR3 is TGTGCCAGCAGTTACAGTACGGGGGATGAGCAGTTCTTC. Protein: CASSYSTGDEQFF.

This chain joins TRBV6-6 and TRBJ1-5; 7 bases fit TRBD1. Germline V gene sequence: CDR1 MNHNY, CDR2 SVGAGI (reference sequence). The CDR3 length is 16 residues. Germline trimming cut 2 bases from V and 4 bases from J; bases unmatched to any gene: 8. The CDR3 DNA reads TGTGCCAGCAGTTACGGTCAGGGACAGTATAATCAGCCCCAGCATTTT. It yields the protein CASSYGQGQYNQPQHF.

The genes are TRBV19 and TRBJ2-4, with 8 bases matching TRBD1. The CDR3 consists of 18 residues. After removal of 6 bases from V and 0 bases from J, the junction contained 13 bases not matched to a gene. Germline V lookup: CDR1 LNHDA, CDR2 SQIVND (reference sequence). CDR3 amino acids: CASRGTGTTPLAKNIQYF. In nucleotides, the CDR3 is TGTGCCAGTAGGGGGACAGGCACAACACCCTTAGCCAAAAACATTCAGTACTTC.

The rearrangement uses TRBV29-1 and TRBJ2-5; 9 bases are a match to TRBD2. CDR3 size: 15 residues. Germline trimming cut 3 bases from V and 5 bases from J; bases unmatched to any gene: 10. The germline V gene encodes CDR1 SQVTM and CDR2 ANQGSEA. CDR3 region: CSVERTGAGGETQYF. DNA for the CDR3: TGCAGCGTTGAGAGGACAGGCGCGGGGGGGGAGACCCAGTACTTC. Drawing the rest from reference TRBV29-1 and TRBJ2-5, the complete variable domain is SAVISQKPSRDICQRGTSLTIQCQVDSQVTMMFWYRQQPGQSLTLIATANQGSEATYESGFVIDKFPISRPNLTFSTLTVSNMSPEDSSIYLCSVERTGAGGETQYFGPGTRLLVL.